What follows are 30 T cell receptor beta chains derived from one specimen sequenced in a study of siplizumab effects on memory and regulatory T cells. TCRdb's table, derived via immunoSEQ multiplex PCR, lists solely in-frame clones and lacks some. The sample holds about 110,000 clones, just over 90% seen once. Material: Tregs sorted from blood. The receptors here all came from a human donor in good health.

The rearrangement links TRBV29-1 to TRBJ2-1, with 9 bases lining up with TRBD2. The germline V gene encodes CDR1 SQVTM and CDR2 ANQGSEA. V was pared by 5 bases and J by 0 bases, with 5 bases of the junction left unmatched. The CDR3 is made up of 15 amino acids. The CDR3 nucleotides are TGCAGCGTTAGGCGGGGGGGGAGCTCCTACAATGAGCAGTTCTTC. It codes for CSVRRGGSSYNEQFF.

This clone was seen more than once but under ten times. This chain links TRBV30 with TRBJ1-5; D is uncertain. The CDR3 extends over 12 amino acids. CDR1 is GTSNPN and CDR2 is SVGIG in the germline V gene (reference sequence). Trimming removed 4 bases from V and 6 bases from J, with 10 bases in between. The DNA for the CDR3 is TGTGCCTGGACGCGCGGCGGTCAGCCCCAGCATTTT. Its translation is CAWTRGGQPQHF.

The V gene is TRBV15, the J gene TRBJ2-2, with 8 bases fitting TRBD1. The junction had 8 bases not matched to a gene; V was cut back by 8 bases and J by 0 bases. The CDR3 is 16 amino acids. Germline CDR1 reads LNHNV; CDR2 reads YYDKDF (reference sequence). CDR3 in DNA: TGTGCCACCGCCCCAGGGGGCCTTTCGAACACCGGGGAGCTGTTTTTT. Translated: CATAPGGLSNTGELFF.

The J gene is TRBJ2-5, the V gene TRBV11-2, with D tentatively TRBD1 (5 bases). The length of the CDR3 is 16 residues. V was shortened by 4 bases and J by 5 bases, with 20 bases between the two germline ends. CDR1 and CDR2 from the germline V gene are SGHAT and FQNNGV. CDR3 residues: CASSSVTQGRIETQYF. In DNA, the CDR3 is TGTGCCAGCAGCTCCGTTACTCAGGGCAGAATCGAGACCCAGTACTTC.

The V and J genes are TRBV6-5 and TRBJ2-4; D is unclear. The V gene lost 7 bases and the J gene lost 0 bases, with 10 bases spanning the gap. The germline V gene has CDR1 MNHEY and CDR2 SVGAGI. The CDR3 is 14 amino acids. Here the CDR3 DNA reads TGTGCCAGCAACCCAAGGCTAGCCAAAAACATTCAGTACTTC. It yields the protein CASNPRLAKNIQYF.

The CDR3 DNA sequence: TGTGCCAGCAGCTTAGTGGGCTCGGTAAAGACCCAGTACTTC. Its translation is CASSLVGSVKTQYF. V gene TRBV7-9 combines with J gene TRBJ2-5; D is ambiguous. Germline lookup yields CDR1 SEHNR and CDR2 FQNEAQ (reference sequence). V was shortened by 1 base and J by 6 bases, with 12 bases between the two germline ends. CDR3 length: 14 amino acids.

The genes are TRBV9 and TRBJ2-7, with 9 nucleotides matching TRBD1. This CDR3 spans 15 amino acids. CDR1 is SGDLS and CDR2 is YYNGEE in the germline V gene. J was trimmed by 4 bases and V by 0 bases; bases with no gene match: 5. The CDR3 sequence: CASSVGTGGGYEQYF. CDR3 DNA sequence: TGTGCCAGCAGCGTAGGAACAGGGGGCGGTTACGAGCAGTACTTC.

Note on this clone: This specimen includes other DNA sequences encoding the same CDR3. The chain joins TRBV29-1 to TRBJ1-5, with 8 bases aligning to TRBD1. Germline values: CDR1 SQVTM, CDR2 ANQGSEA. With 4 bases clipped from V and 4 bases from J, the junction kept 0 bases outside the gene matches. This CDR3 has 12 amino acids. The DNA for the CDR3 is TGCAGCGTTGGACAGGGGAATCAGCCCCAGCATTTT. This sequence encodes CSVGQGNQPQHF.

The genes are TRBV18 and TRBJ2-7; D perhaps matches TRBD1 (6 bases). CDR3 length: 13 amino acids. The germline CDR1 and CDR2 sequences are KGHSH and LQKENI. V dropped 3 bases and J dropped 2 bases, with 8 bases sitting between them. The CDR3 nucleotides read TGTGCCAGCTCACCCGGGACACCCTACGAGCAGTACTTC. It specifies CASSPGTPYEQYF.

The chain is built from TRBV25-1 and TRBJ2-7; either TRBD1 or TRBD2 may fit D (5 bases each). Trimming stripped 5 bases from V and 2 bases from J, with 16 bases between. The germline CDR1 and CDR2 sequences are MGHDK and SYGVNS. The length of the CDR3 is 15 residues. The CDR3 loop reads CASSPLGRSPYEQYF. CDR3 DNA sequence: TGTGCCAGCAGTCCCCTGGGACGGAGCCCCTACGAGCAGTACTTC.

The rearrangement links TRBV6-6 to TRBJ1-5, with D unresolved. CDR1 and CDR2 (germline): MNHNY, SVGAGI (reference sequence). The CDR3 is 14 amino acids. Between the trimmed V and J ends, which lost 6 bases and 0 bases, there was a span of 9 bases. DNA for the CDR3: TGTGCCAGCAGGGCCGACTATAGCAATCAGCCCCAGCATTTT. Its translation: CASRADYSNQPQHF.

The CDR3 DNA sequence: TGTGCCAGCAGCTTAGGGGCCGGAGGGTCGTACTACACCTTC. Translating gives CASSLGAGGSYYTF. The chain carries TRBV13 and TRBJ1-2; no reliable D call. Germline V CDR1 and CDR2: PRHDT, FYEKMQ (reference sequence). Trimming shortened V by 0 bases and J by 10 bases, and 15 bases separated the two germline ends. The CDR3 has 14 residues.

The genes are TRBV9 and TRBJ2-6, with 9 bases lining up with TRBD2. Germline loops: CDR1 SGDLS, CDR2 YYNGEE. The CDR3 is made up of 18 amino acids. V lost 5 bases to trimming and J lost 2 bases; unmatched junction nucleotides: 11. This chain's CDR3 is CASRDNEAGGPGANVLTF. The CDR3 DNA sequence: TGTGCCAGCAGGGATAATGAAGCGGGAGGACCTGGGGCCAACGTCCTGACTTTC.

The chain employs TRBV7-8 and TRBJ2-5; 11 bases align to TRBD2. Unmatched junction bases numbered 11, after V lost 6 bases and J lost 5 bases. The CDR3 is 16 amino acids. Germline V gives CDR1 SGHVS, CDR2 FQNEAQ. CDR3 sequence (DNA): TGTGCCAGCAGTTACAATAGCGGGGGGGCCGGGGAGACCCAGTACTTC. This encodes CASSYNSGGAGETQYF.

The J gene is TRBJ2-5, the V gene TRBV15, with D perhaps assigned TRBD1 or TRBD2 (6 bases each). Germline values: CDR1 LNHNV, CDR2 YYDKDF (reference sequence). This CDR3 has 14 residues. V lost 4 bases to trimming and J lost 0 bases, with 9 bases between them. The CDR3 nucleotides are TGTGCCACCAGCATGGGGGGCAACCAAGAGACCCAGTACTTC. It specifies CATSMGGNQETQYF.

CDR3 amino acids: CASSVRTGSYEQFF. Here the CDR3 DNA reads TGTGCCAGCAGCGTCCGGACAGGGTCCTATGAGCAGTTCTTC. This chain connects TRBV9 to TRBJ2-1; 8 bases map to TRBD1. CDR1 and CDR2 from the germline V gene are SGDLS and YYNGEE. V lost 2 bases, J lost 8 bases, and 6 bases stayed unmatched. The CDR3 runs to 14 residues.

This chain connects TRBV5-1 to TRBJ2-5; D not resolved. V was trimmed by 4 bases and J by 2 bases, leaving 12 bases between them. The CDR3 runs 14 residues. Germline V gives CDR1 SGHRS, CDR2 YFSETQ. The DNA for the CDR3 is TGCGCCAGCAGCCCCGGTTTTGGGCAAGAGACCCAGTACTTC. Amino acids: CASSPGFGQETQYF.

The chain recombines TRBV19 with TRBJ2-1, with 9 nucleotides matching TRBD2. J gave up 9 bases and V 11 bases, and 17 bases lay outside the gene matches. The CDR3 has 15 amino acids. Germline assignment: CDR1 LNHDA and CDR2 SQIVND (reference sequence). The CDR3, as DNA: TGTGCCGTCAGTAGGGCACTAGCGGGTAGCGGTGAGCAGTTCTTC. This encodes CAVSRALAGSGEQFF. Combining the CDR3 with reference TRBV19 and TRBJ2-1 gives the whole variable domain DGGITQSPKYLFRKEGQNVTLSCEQNLNHDAMYWYRQDPGQGLRLIYYSQIVNDFQKGDIAEGYSVSREKKESFPLTVTSAQKNPTAFYLCAVSRALAGSGEQFFGPGTRLTVL.

The chain recombines TRBV5-1 with TRBJ2-7; 7 bases are a match to TRBD1. The ends lost 3 bases at V and 7 bases at J; junction bases unmatched: 13. This CDR3 contains 15 residues. Germline CDR1 is SGHRS and CDR2 is YFSETQ. The CDR3 region is CASSSTGQLFGEQYF. DNA for the CDR3: TGCGCCAGCAGCTCTACGGGACAGCTCTTTGGGGAGCAGTACTTC. Supplemented by reference TRBV5-1 and TRBJ2-7, the full variable domain reads KAGVTQTPRYLIKTRGQQVTLSCSPISGHRSVSWYQQTPGQGLQFLFEYFSETQRNKGNFPGRFSGRQFSNSRSEMNVSTLELGDSALYLCASSSTGQLFGEQYFGPGTRLTVT.

The V call is TRBV6-6, the J call TRBJ1-1; perhaps TRBD1 as D (6 bases). The germline V gene has CDR1 MNHNY and CDR2 SVGAGI (reference sequence). Trimming pared 5 bases from V and 0 bases from J, leaving 10 bases between. The CDR3 sequence is 14 residues long. Written as DNA, the CDR3 is TGTGCCAGCAGTCTGGACAGACTGAACACTGAAGCTTTCTTT. Protein product: CASSLDRLNTEAFF.

This clone has a single count. The chain couples TRBV12-5 to TRBJ2-1; D gene unclear. The CDR3 sequence is 14 residues long. The V end was cut by 3 bases, the J end by 5 bases, with 11 bases between. Germline CDR1 LGHNT, CDR2 FRNRAP. The DNA for the CDR3 is TGTGCTAGTGGTTTAAAGGCCCTCAACAATGAGCAGTTCTTC. This encodes CASGLKALNNEQFF.

The CDR3 DNA sequence: TGCGCCAGCAGTGGACCATTGCGGGGGAATGGAGCTTTCTTT. It yields the protein CASSGPLRGNGAFF. The chain recombines TRBV5-1 with TRBJ1-1; a possible D gene is TRBD1 (5 bases). Germline V gives CDR1 SGHRS, CDR2 YFSETQ. The CDR3 spans 14 residues. Deletions cut 5 bases from V and 10 bases from J, with 21 bases between.

This rearrangement joins TRBV18 to TRBJ1-2; TRBD1 matches 7 bases. The V gene's germline CDR1 is KGHSH and CDR2 LQKENI. Losses at the gene ends were 3 bases for V and 4 bases for J; bases not matched to a gene: 2. The CDR3 is 13 residues long. CDR3 protein: CASSPGQLYGYTF. CDR3 in DNA: TGTGCCAGCTCACCGGGACAGCTCTATGGCTACACCTTC.

The genes are TRBV30 and TRBJ1-1; 8 bases are shared with TRBD1. Germline V CDR1 and CDR2: GTSNPN, SVGIG (reference sequence). Germline trimming cut 4 bases from V and 8 bases from J; bases unmatched to any gene: 3. CDR3 length equals 11 residues. CDR3 amino acids: CAWTHRGEAFF. The CDR3 coding sequence is TGTGCCTGGACCCACAGGGGGGAAGCTTTCTTT.

This clone appeared many times. The chain links TRBV5-1 to TRBJ2-1, with 8 bases matching TRBD2. Trimming at V came to 4 bases and at J to 4 bases, leaving 4 bases not matched to a gene. This CDR3 comprises 14 residues. Germline CDR1 SGHRS, CDR2 YFSETQ. The DNA of the CDR3 is TGCGCCAGCAGCCCTAGCGGGCCTTACAATGAGCAGTTCTTC. Residues: CASSPSGPYNEQFF.

This sequence joins TRBV12-5 and TRBJ2-1, with a possible D match to TRBD2 (6 bases). The V gene's germline CDR1 is LGHNT and CDR2 FRNRAP. The CDR3 spans 17 residues. Trimming removed 3 bases from V and 1 base from J, with 16 bases in between. The CDR3 bases are TGTGCTAGTGGTTTTTCCTGGGGCGGGGTGTCCTACAATGAGCAGTTCTTC. Translation gives CASGFSWGGVSYNEQFF.

This chain links TRBV19 with TRBJ1-5, with TRBD1 matching over 9 bases. The CDR3 sequence is 14 residues long. The J segment lost 7 bases and the V segment lost 6 bases, leaving 7 bases of the junction unmatched. The germline CDR1 and CDR2 sequences are LNHDA and SQIVND (reference sequence). CDR3: CASRKQGAWQPQHF. DNA for the CDR3: TGTGCCAGTAGAAAACAGGGGGCATGGCAGCCCCAGCATTTT. The full variable domain, in which reference TRBV19 and TRBJ1-5 provide the parts outside the CDR3, is DGGITQSPKYLFRKEGQNVTLSCEQNLNHDAMYWYRQDPGQGLRLIYYSQIVNDFQKGDIAEGYSVSREKKESFPLTVTSAQKNPTAFYLCASRKQGAWQPQHFGDGTRLSIL.

The V call is TRBV7-9, the J call TRBJ1-2; no clear D gene. The V end lost 6 bases, the J end lost 1 base, and 12 bases lay between the germline ends. Germline-derived CDR1 and CDR2 are SEHNR and FQNEAQ (reference sequence). The CDR3 has 14 amino acids. This chain's CDR3 is CASRGPQVNYGYTF. The DNA of the CDR3 is TGTGCCAGCAGGGGCCCCCAAGTTAACTATGGCTACACCTTC. Looking up the rest from reference TRBV7-9 and TRBJ1-2 gives the full variable domain: DTGVSQNPRHKITKRGQNVTFRCDPISEHNRLYWYRQTLGQGPEFLTYFQNEAQLEKSRLLSDRFSAERPKGSFSTLEIQRTEQGDSAMYLCASRGPQVNYGYTFGSGTRLTVV.

The chain links TRBV19 to TRBJ1-4; TRBD1 might be the D (6 bases). Trimming removed 9 bases at V and 0 bases at J, with 23 bases between. Germline V lookup: CDR1 LNHDA, CDR2 SQIVND (reference sequence). This CDR3 region has 18 residues. The CDR3 DNA follows: TGTGCCAGCCACGGGGGCAGGGCAGTTCCTGCAACTAATGAAAAACTGTTTTTT. Its protein product is CASHGGRAVPATNEKLFF.

The J gene is TRBJ1-5, the V gene TRBV6-5; 9 bases line up with TRBD1. There are 13 residues in the CDR3. Trimming took 4 bases from V and 7 from J; bases not matched to a gene: 2. The germline V gene encodes CDR1 MNHEY and CDR2 SVGAGI. CDR3 protein: CASSWDREQPQHF. CDR3 bases: TGTGCCAGCAGTTGGGACAGGGAACAGCCCCAGCATTTT.